Following are 32 T cell receptor beta chains from one sample sequenced in a study of CD8 T cells in ankylosing spondylitis. TCRdb fed the 5' RACE reads into MiXCR, producing one record per CDR3 protein. Of around 450,000 distinct CDR3 sequences in the sample, 25% to 30% were seen once. No antigens are known for them. Overall study findings and caveats: Several highly homologous variants formed a TCR beta motif that appeared characteristic of ankylosing spondylitis blood.

The sample taken for sequencing was blood, either unsorted or a sorted T cell fraction (not recorded which). These receptors were taken from a male donor with ankylosing spondylitis.

The J gene is TRBJ2-7, the V gene TRBV7-9, with TRBD2 as a possible D gene (6 bases). CDR3 length equals 15 residues. Trimming pared 5 bases from V and 1 base from J, leaving 15 bases between. The germline gives CDR1 SEHNR, CDR2 FQNEAQ (reference sequence). Written as DNA, the CDR3 is TGTGCCAGCAGCCGCACCGGGACTGGATCCTACGAGCAGTACTTC. Translated, it gives CASSRTGTGSYEQYF. The complete variable domain, with remaining parts taken from reference TRBV7-9 and TRBJ2-7, reads DTGVSQNPRHKITKRGQNVTFRCDPISEHNRLYWYRQTLGQGPEFLTYFQNEAQLEKSRLLSDRFSAERPKGSFSTLEIQRTEQGDSAMYLCASSRTGTGSYEQYFGPGTRLTVT.

The chain joins TRBV5-1 to TRBJ2-2; no clear D. Trimming took 0 bases from V and 4 from J, leaving 13 bases between them. Per germline, CDR1 SGHRS and CDR2 YFSETQ. The CDR3 totals 16 residues. CDR3 in DNA: TGCGCCAGCAGCTTGGATGGAACCCGAGCCACCGGGGAGCTGTTTTTT. This encodes CASSLDGTRATGELFF. Looking up the rest from reference TRBV5-1 and TRBJ2-2 gives the full variable domain: KAGVTQTPRYLIKTRGQQVTLSCSPISGHRSVSWYQQTPGQGLQFLFEYFSETQRNKGNFPGRFSGRQFSNSRSEMNVSTLELGDSALYLCASSLDGTRATGELFFGEGSRLTVL.

The V call is TRBV5-1, the J call TRBJ2-2; tentative D call: TRBD2 (6 bases). Germline V gives CDR1 SGHRS, CDR2 YFSETQ. The CDR3 is 16 amino acids. V was shortened by 3 bases and J by 0 bases, with 12 bases between the two germline ends. The CDR3 bases are TGCGCCAGCAGCTCATTAGGCGGGACGAACACCGGGGAGCTGTTTTTT. This codes for CASSSLGGTNTGELFF.

The genes are TRBV4-2 and TRBJ2-3; 8 bases match TRBD2. Germline trimming cut 9 bases from V and 6 bases from J; bases unmatched to any gene: 8. In germline, CDR1 is LGHNA, CDR2 YNFKEQ. CDR3 length: 13 amino acids. The CDR3 sequence: CASNRGGGDTQYF. The CDR3, as DNA: TGTGCCAGTAACCGGGGGGGCGGGGATACGCAGTATTTT.

The table lists this clonotype with many counts. CDR3 DNA: TGTGCCAGCAGTTTAAGGCCGGAGACCCAGTACTTC. Protein product: CASSLRPETQYF. The V gene is TRBV12-3 or TRBV12-4, the J gene TRBJ2-5, with D hard to call. The CDR3 is 12 amino acids. V gave up 2 bases and J gave up 5 bases, with 6 bases separating them.

The rearrangement uses TRBV3-1 and TRBJ1-1, with no clear D. There are 13 residues in the CDR3. Germline CDR1 is LGHDT and CDR2 is YNNKEL (reference sequence). The germline V and J ends were trimmed by 0 bases and 5 bases, with 7 bases remaining between them. The CDR3: CASSQERSTEAFF. DNA for the CDR3: TGTGCCAGCAGCCAAGAGCGGAGTACTGAAGCTTTCTTT.

The J gene is TRBJ2-1, the V gene TRBV6-2 or TRBV6-3; TRBD1 agrees at 8 bases. Germline values: CDR1 MNHEY, CDR2 SVGEGT. The junction had 4 bases not matched to a gene; V was cut back by 6 bases and J by 12 bases. There are 11 residues in the CDR3. The CDR3 DNA sequence: TGTGCCAGCAGCCAGGGGGCTCCGCAGTTCTTC. It is translated as CASSQGAPQFF.

The V gene is TRBV21-1, the J gene TRBJ2-1. TRBV21-1 is a documented pseudogene. This CDR3 comprises 15 residues. CDR3 residues: CASSQAGHFGNEQFF. The CDR3 nucleotides are TGTGCCAGCAGCCAGGCGGGTCATTTCGGGAATGAGCAGTTCTTC.

This chain connects TRBV10-2 to TRBJ2-5, with 7 bases that match TRBD2. This CDR3 has 16 residues. Looked up from germline, CDR1 is WSHSY and CDR2 is SAAADI. V was pared by 4 bases and J by 1 base, with 9 bases of the junction left unmatched. The CDR3 DNA reads TGCGCCAGCAGTGGAAGCTGGCGGGAGCGCCAAGAGACCCAGTACTTC. This sequence encodes CASSGSWRERQETQYF.

This clonotype has a handful of counts. One junction end does not reproduce the germline sequence, and a read error may be involved. This chain uses TRBV14 with TRBJ1-1; D not certain. Germline CDR1 is SGHDN and CDR2 is FVKESK. The CDR3 consists of 15 residues. The CDR3 DNA reads as TGTTCCAGCAGCCAAGAATTTGGGGTGAACACTGAAGCTTTCTTT. Protein product: CSSSQEFGVNTEAFF.

The chain links TRBV7-9 to TRBJ1-6; 8 bases map to TRBD1. The junction had 3 bases not matched to a gene; V was cut back by 5 bases and J by 9 bases. The germline CDR1 and CDR2 sequences are SEHNR and FQNEAQ (reference sequence). The CDR3 loop spans 13 amino acids. Here the CDR3 reads CASSRDRSSPLHF. The DNA for the CDR3 is TGTGCCAGCAGCCGGGACAGGTCTTCACCCCTCCACTTT.

The CDR3 region is CASSQAADRFNEQFF. CDR3 nucleotide sequence: TGTGCCAGCAGCCAAGCCGCGGACAGGTTCAATGAGCAGTTCTTC. The V gene is TRBV4-2, the J gene TRBJ2-1; the match to TRBD1 covers 7 bases. Germline values: CDR1 LGHNA, CDR2 YNFKEQ. Unmatched junction bases numbered 6, after V lost 1 base and J lost 6 bases. CDR3 length: 15 amino acids.

The rearrangement uses TRBV7-9 and TRBJ2-7; 9 positions match TRBD2. CDR1 is SEHNR and CDR2 is FQNEAQ in the germline V gene (reference sequence). Losses at the gene ends were 3 bases for V and 0 bases for J; bases not matched to a gene: 9. The CDR3 has 17 amino acids. Written as DNA, the CDR3 is TGTGCCAGCAGCTTTCAAGTAGGTAGCGGGGGCTCCTACGAGCAGTACGTC. Its translation is CASSFQVGSGGSYEQYV.

The chain combines TRBV15 with TRBJ1-1; D is possibly TRBD1 (5 bases). CDR1 LNHNV and CDR2 YYDKDF come from the germline V gene (reference sequence). The V end was cut by 4 bases, the J end by 4 bases, with 16 bases between. The CDR3 is 15 amino acids. The CDR3 DNA reads as TGTGCCACCAGCAAGGGCAGGGATTTGATCACTGAAGCTTTCTTT. Translating gives CATSKGRDLITEAFF. Filled out from reference TRBV15 and TRBJ1-1, the complete variable domain reads DAMVIQNPRYQVTQFGKPVTLSCSQTLNHNVMYWYQQKSSQAPKLLFHYYDKDFNNEADTPDNFQSRRPNTSFCFLDIRSPGLGDTAMYLCATSKGRDLITEAFFGQGTRLTVV.

This clonotype occurred many times. This chain connects TRBV7-2 to TRBJ2-1; D unclear. The germline V and J ends were trimmed by 0 bases and 5 bases, with 2 bases remaining between them. CDR1 and CDR2 from the germline V gene are SGHTA and FQGNSA. The CDR3 totals 12 residues. DNA of the CDR3: TGTGCCAGCAGCTTAGCTCACAATGAGCAGTTCTTC. Translated, it gives CASSLAHNEQFF. Using reference TRBV7-2 and TRBJ2-1 for the parts outside the CDR3, the full variable domain is GAGVSQSPSNKVTEKGKDVELRCDPISGHTALYWYRQSLGQGLEFLIYFQGNSAPDKSGLPSDRFSAERTGGSVSTLTIQRTQQEDSAVYLCASSLAHNEQFFGPGTRLTVL.

This clonotype has just a few counts. J is TRBJ2-2 and V is TRBV15, with unresolved D. The CDR3 spans 16 residues. Germline V gives CDR1 LNHNV, CDR2 YYDKDF (reference sequence). The V and J ends lost 5 bases and 1 base respectively, with 14 bases between them. CDR3 amino acids: CATSPTRIRNTGELFF. The CDR3 DNA follows: TGTGCCACCAGCCCCACAAGGATTAGGAACACCGGGGAGCTGTTTTTT. Full variable domain (rest looked up from reference TRBV15 and TRBJ2-2): DAMVIQNPRYQVTQFGKPVTLSCSQTLNHNVMYWYQQKSSQAPKLLFHYYDKDFNNEADTPDNFQSRRPNTSFCFLDIRSPGLGDTAMYLCATSPTRIRNTGELFFGEGSRLTVL.

This clonotype was picked up a small number of times. The chain carries TRBV7-2 and TRBJ1-1, with D possibly being TRBD1 (6 bases). With 5 bases removed from V and 11 bases from J, the gap between germline ends came to 18 bases. The germline CDR1 and CDR2 sequences are SGHTA and FQGNSA. This CDR3 is 13 amino acids long. DNA of the CDR3: TGTGCCAGCAGCACAGAGACAGGCCTGGGGGCTTTCTTT. It is translated as CASSTETGLGAFF.

This clonotype was seen only a few times. V and J are TRBV28 and TRBJ2-7; D call uncertain. The germline V and J ends were trimmed by 3 bases and 6 bases, with 6 bases remaining between them. Germline loops: CDR1 MDHEN, CDR2 SYDVKM. This CDR3 region has 11 residues. The CDR3 region is CASSFASEQYF. DNA for the CDR3: TGTGCCAGCAGTTTCGCATCCGAGCAGTACTTC. Combining the CDR3 with reference TRBV28 and TRBJ2-7 gives the whole variable domain DVKVTQSSRYLVKRTGEKVFLECVQDMDHENMFWYRQDPGLGLRLIYFSYDVKMKEKGDIPEGYSVSREKKERFSLILESASTNQTSMYLCASSFASEQYFGPGTRLTVT.

This clonotype has more than one count but fewer than ten. The gene calls are TRBV5-1 and TRBJ1-2; 8 nucleotides match TRBD1. This CDR3 comprises 15 residues. Germline V gene sequence: CDR1 SGHRS, CDR2 YFSETQ. J was trimmed by 8 bases and V by 2 bases; bases with no gene match: 11. Here the CDR3 reads CASSFAGTGLLGYTF. The CDR3 bases are TGCGCCAGCAGCTTTGCCGGGACAGGTCTTCTAGGCTACACCTTC. Full variable domain (rest looked up from reference TRBV5-1 and TRBJ1-2): KAGVTQTPRYLIKTRGQQVTLSCSPISGHRSVSWYQQTPGQGLQFLFEYFSETQRNKGNFPGRFSGRQFSNSRSEMNVSTLELGDSALYLCASSFAGTGLLGYTFGSGTRLTVV.

This clonotype was observed many times. This rearrangement joins TRBV5-1 to TRBJ1-5; D is perhaps TRBD1 (6 bases). Germline CDR1 reads SGHRS; CDR2 reads YFSETQ. Trimming took 0 bases from V and 1 from J, leaving 11 bases between them. This CDR3 has 16 residues. CDR3 DNA sequence: TGCGCCAGCAGCTTGGATTACAGGGCCAGCAATCAGCCCCAGCATTTT. It codes for CASSLDYRASNQPQHF.

This clonotype was counted a few times. This chain links TRBV29-1 with TRBJ1-2; D unclear. V was pared by 0 bases and J by 7 bases, with 9 bases between. The V gene's germline CDR1 is SQVTM and CDR2 ANQGSEA. There are 12 residues in the CDR3. CDR3 protein: CSVEEGTGGYTF. CDR3 nucleotides: TGCAGCGTTGAAGAGGGAACCGGTGGCTACACCTTC.

The chain carries TRBV11-3 and TRBJ2-7; no definite D call. With 6 bases removed from V and 0 bases from J, the gap between germline ends came to 9 bases. Germline lookup yields CDR1 SGHNT and CDR2 YENEEA. There are 13 residues in the CDR3. For the CDR3, the DNA is TGTGCCAGCAGTCTTACACACTCCTACGAGCAGTACGTC. This codes for CASSLTHSYEQYV.

This clonotype was seen only a few times. The chain links TRBV5-1 to TRBJ1-3; D uncertain. The V end lost 5 bases, the J end lost 0 bases, and 6 bases lay between the germline ends. The CDR3 consists of 13 residues. Germline lookup yields CDR1 SGHRS and CDR2 YFSETQ. In nucleotides, the CDR3 is TGCGCCAGCAGGGGTACCTCTGGAAACACCATATATTTT. Amino acid sequence: CASRGTSGNTIYF.

V gene TRBV12-3 or TRBV12-4 combines with J gene TRBJ1-2; tentatively, D is TRBD1 (5 bases). This CDR3 has 14 amino acids. Trimming removed 6 bases from V and 4 bases from J, with 15 bases in between. For the CDR3, the DNA is TGTGCCAGCAGACGAGGGGTCACGACCTATGGCTACACCTTC. Its translation is CASRRGVTTYGYTF.

This clonotype was recorded many times. The rearrangement joins TRBV12-3 or TRBV12-4 to TRBJ2-2, with 8 bases matching TRBD2. The CDR3 sequence is 14 residues long. Trimming removed 6 bases from V and 7 bases from J; junction bases left unmatched: 7. The CDR3 sequence: CASSQRELVGELFF. The DNA for the CDR3 is TGTGCCAGCAGCCAGCGGGAGCTAGTCGGGGAGCTGTTTTTT.

This clonotype has a handful of counts. V usage is TRBV6-1 and J usage is TRBJ2-1; 10 bases match TRBD1. The CDR3 has 15 residues. Germline-derived CDR1 and CDR2 are MNHNS and SASEGT. J was trimmed by 2 bases and V by 3 bases; bases with no gene match: 1. The CDR3 DNA follows: TGTGCCAGCAGTGAGGGACAGGGGCCCTACAATGAGCAGTTCTTC. It translates to CASSEGQGPYNEQFF.

The chain links TRBV19 to TRBJ2-5; weak D call: TRBD1 (6 bases). The CDR3 sequence is 14 residues long. The germline CDR1 and CDR2 sequences are LNHDA and SQIVND (reference sequence). The V gene lost 5 bases and the J gene lost 2 bases, with 12 bases spanning the gap. CDR3 bases: TGTGCCAGTAGTCCTAGACAGGCACAAGAGACCCAGTACTTC. As protein: CASSPRQAQETQYF.

The table lists this clonotype with a few counts. V usage is TRBV14 and J usage is TRBJ2-2; D call uncertain. V gave up 0 bases and J gave up 6 bases, with 8 bases separating them. The CDR3 totals 14 residues. Germline CDR1 reads SGHDN; CDR2 reads FVKESK. The CDR3 reads CASSQDLAPGELFF. The CDR3 DNA follows: TGTGCCAGCAGCCAAGATCTGGCCCCCGGGGAGCTGTTTTTT. The full variable domain, with the rest looked up from reference TRBV14 and TRBJ2-2, is EAGVTQFPSHSVIEKGQTVTLRCDPISGHDNLYWYRRVMGKEIKFLLHFVKESKQDESGMPNNRFLAERTGGTYSTLKVQPAELEDSGVYFCASSQDLAPGELFFGEGSRLTVL.

This clonotype was detected only a few times. The chain carries TRBV11-3 and TRBJ2-2; no firm D call. The CDR3 covers 16 residues. Germline lookup yields CDR1 SGHNT and CDR2 YENEEA. V was cut by 4 bases and J by 1 base, with 13 bases left in between. CDR3 in DNA: TGTGCCAGCAGCTCCGCGACCCGTATGAACACCGGGGAGCTGTTTTTT. Translating it yields CASSSATRMNTGELFF. The full variable domain, in which reference TRBV11-3 and TRBJ2-2 provide the parts outside the CDR3, is EAGVVQSPRYKIIEKKQPVAFWCNPISGHNTLYWYLQNLGQGPELLIRYENEEAVDDSQLPKDRFSAERLKGVDSTLKIQPAELGDSAVYLCASSSATRMNTGELFFGEGSRLTVL.

The rearrangement uses TRBV12-3 or TRBV12-4 and TRBJ2-1; 9 nucleotides line up with TRBD1. The V segment lost 6 bases and the J segment 8 bases; nucleotides outside the gene matches: 17. The CDR3 has 17 amino acids. In DNA, the CDR3 is TGTGCCAGCAGCGACACAGGCGACAGGGGGAATATAGATGAGCAGTTCTTC. This sequence encodes CASSDTGDRGNIDEQFF.

Only a few counts were recorded for this clonotype. The chain uses TRBV7-6 and TRBJ2-2; 9 positions agree with TRBD2. With 5 bases clipped from V and 3 bases from J, the junction kept 16 bases outside the gene matches. CDR1 is SGHVS, CDR2 FNYEAQ, per germline. The CDR3 extends over 19 amino acids. This CDR3 is CASSRRQGGTSLDTGELFF. The CDR3 DNA reads TGTGCCAGCAGCAGACGACAGGGAGGGACTAGCTTGGACACCGGGGAGCTGTTTTTT.

The chain carries TRBV25-1 and TRBJ1-1; TRBD1 agrees at 8 bases. This CDR3 comprises 15 residues. Trimming removed 4 bases from V and 2 bases from J; junction bases left unmatched: 6. Looked up from germline, CDR1 is MGHDK and CDR2 is SYGVNS. The CDR3 is CASSGWDRTNTEAFF. The CDR3 DNA is TGTGCCAGCAGTGGCTGGGACAGGACTAACACTGAAGCTTTCTTT.